This T cell receptor (beta chain) was sequenced for a study of T-cell memory formation after mild COVID-19. This clonotype has just a few counts. In TCRdb, the 5' RACE reads were re-called with MiXCR into one record per CDR3 protein. The repertoire holds 270,000 or so distinct CDR3 sequences, about 20% seen once, with 20% to 25% in the top ten. Per the germline V gene, CDR1 is SGHVS and CDR2 is FNYEAQ. The CDR3 contains 14 residues. The junction had 7 bases not matched to a gene; V was cut back by 5 bases and J by 4 bases. The specimen sequenced was PBMCs or a T cell subset sorted from them (not recorded which). The TCR originated in a man younger than 35 who had mild COVID-19 (a few samples of this study predate the infection). Cell type and time point are not known. The gene calls are TRBV7-6 and TRBJ2-5, with 7 bases identical to TRBD2. In nucleotides, the CDR3 is TGTGCCAGCAGCCCAGCGGGGTTACTAGAGACCCAGTACTTC. Its protein product is CASSPAGLLETQYF.